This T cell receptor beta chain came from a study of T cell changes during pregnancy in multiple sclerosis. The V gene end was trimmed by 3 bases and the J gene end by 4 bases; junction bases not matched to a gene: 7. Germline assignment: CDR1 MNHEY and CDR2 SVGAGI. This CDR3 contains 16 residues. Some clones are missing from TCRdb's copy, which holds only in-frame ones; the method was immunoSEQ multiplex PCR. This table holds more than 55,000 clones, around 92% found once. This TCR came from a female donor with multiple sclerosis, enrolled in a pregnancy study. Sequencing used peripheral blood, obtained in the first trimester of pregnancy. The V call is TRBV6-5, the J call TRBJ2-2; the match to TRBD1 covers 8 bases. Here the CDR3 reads CASSYQQGVATGELFF. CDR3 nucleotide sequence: TGTGCCAGCAGTTATCAACAGGGGGTCGCCACCGGGGAGCTGTTTTTT.